The 12 T cell receptor beta chains in this list originate from one sample, sequenced in a study of human T cells and chemical hapten exposure. Unfractionated whole blood yielded the extracted total RNA. During construction of the library, unique molecular identifiers were attached to individual cDNA molecules for quantitative, reproducible TCR counting. TCRdb redid the calling of the reads with MiXCR, one entry per CDR3 protein. Among about 120,000 distinct CDR3 sequences, 8.5% to 9% were seen once, and the ten largest hold around 1.4%. The sequenced sample consisted of whole blood. These receptors were collected from a human donor in good health. Some clones in this sample may be carry-over from other donors' samples.

This clonotype was counted many times. The chain links TRBV6-4 to TRBJ1-5, with unresolved D. Trimming cost V 4 bases and J 6 bases, with 10 bases left between them. The CDR3 is made up of 13 amino acids. Germline assignment: CDR1 MRHNA and CDR2 SNTAGT. The CDR3 sequence is CASSGLGRQPQHF. CDR3 DNA: TGTGCCAGCAGTGGTCTCGGTCGTCAGCCCCAGCATTTT.

This clonotype showed up just a few times. The chain employs TRBV24-1 and TRBJ2-6; no firm D call. V lost 2 bases and J lost 0, with 4 bases in between. The CDR3 is 15 amino acids. The germline gives CDR1 KGHDR, CDR2 SFDVKD. CDR3 protein: CATSDSTSGANVLTF. The CDR3 nucleotides read TGTGCCACCAGTGATTCAACCTCTGGGGCCAACGTCCTGACTTTC.

V gene TRBV7-9 combines with J gene TRBJ1-4, with 7 bases lining up with TRBD1. The CDR3 has 15 amino acids. Losses at the gene ends were 5 bases for V and 6 bases for J; bases not matched to a gene: 9. Germline assignment: CDR1 SEHNR and CDR2 FQNEAQ (reference sequence). This chain's CDR3 is CASSIQTGPDEKLFF. Here the CDR3 DNA reads TGTGCCAGCAGCATACAGACAGGGCCCGATGAAAAACTGTTTTTT.

The V and J genes are TRBV4-1 and TRBJ2-3; no reliable D call. Germline CDR1 reads MGHRA; CDR2 reads YSYEKL. This CDR3 has 14 amino acids. V dropped 3 bases and J dropped 3 bases, with 10 bases sitting between them. The CDR3 DNA reads as TGCGCCAGCAGCCACCGACTTGGGACAGATACGCAGTATTTT. Amino acids: CASSHRLGTDTQYF.

The rearrangement links TRBV20-1 to TRBJ2-5; the D gene is possibly TRBD2 (5 bases). V lost 4 bases, J lost 7 bases, and 25 bases lay in between. CDR1 and CDR2 (germline): DFQATT, SNEGSKA (reference sequence). The CDR3 runs 16 residues. CDR3 protein: CSATDNTRSREGTQYF. The CDR3 DNA sequence: TGCAGTGCTACCGACAATACTAGAAGTCGCGAAGGGACCCAGTACTTC.

The genes are TRBV4-3 and TRBJ2-3; D gene uncertain. Germline V gene sequence: CDR1 LGHNA, CDR2 YSLEER. The CDR3 loop spans 15 amino acids. Between the trimmed V and J ends, which lost 1 base and 0 bases, there was a span of 8 bases. The CDR3 is CASSQGASSTDTQYF. CDR3 sequence (DNA): TGCGCCAGCAGCCAAGGGGCTTCTAGCACAGATACGCAGTATTTT.

The chain is built from TRBV14 and TRBJ2-3; TRBD1 might be the D (6 bases). This CDR3 region has 16 residues. From germline, CDR1 is SGHDN and CDR2 FVKESK. Trimming cost V 0 bases and J 1 base, with 11 bases left between them. CDR3 in amino acids: CASSQEQGTGTDTQYF. DNA of the CDR3: TGTGCCAGCAGCCAAGAACAGGGAACAGGCACAGATACGCAGTATTTT.

This clonotype appeared many times. The CDR3 DNA is TGCGCCAGCAGCTTGGTGGTGGGGGCCGTCAAGGAGCAGTTCTTC. Protein sequence: CASSLVVGAVKEQFF. The chain employs TRBV5-1 and TRBJ2-1; D is perhaps TRBD1 (6 bases). The V end was cut by 0 bases, the J end by 10 bases, with 17 bases between. The CDR3 is 15 amino acids. The germline V gene encodes CDR1 SGHRS and CDR2 YFSETQ.

The chain has TRBV9 and TRBJ1-3; 7 bases match TRBD1. CDR1 SGDLS and CDR2 YYNGEE come from the germline V gene. This CDR3 spans 17 amino acids. V trimming: 3 bases; J trimming: 0 bases; junction bases outside the gene matches: 9. Here the CDR3 reads CASSAGGLGNSGNTIYF. CDR3 sequence (DNA): TGTGCCAGCAGCGCAGGGGGACTTGGAAACTCTGGAAACACCATATATTTT.

This clonotype was counted ten times or more. For the CDR3, the DNA is TGCAGTGCTAGAGGAGGGGGCAAGGGCGGGGAGCTGTTTTTT. Amino acids: CSARGGGKGGELFF. The chain combines TRBV20-1 with TRBJ2-2; TRBD1 matches 7 bases. With V trimmed by 1 base and J by 7 bases, 6 bases remained unmatched. Germline V gene sequence: CDR1 DFQATT, CDR2 SNEGSKA (reference sequence). This CDR3 is 14 amino acids long.

In this sample, this clonotype turned up a few times. This chain uses TRBV4-2 with TRBJ2-6, with a weak D call TRBD2 (6 bases). The CDR3 extends over 16 amino acids. V was shortened by 4 bases and J by 0 bases, with 10 bases between the two germline ends. CDR1 is LGHNA and CDR2 is YNFKEQ in the germline V gene. Here the CDR3 DNA reads TGTGCCAGCAGCCCCCTCGGGAGCTCTGGGGCCAACGTCCTGACTTTC. This codes for CASSPLGSSGANVLTF.

This clonotype came up a few times. The rearrangement joins TRBV12-3 or TRBV12-4 to TRBJ2-6, with D perhaps matching TRBD2 (6 bases). V dropped 6 bases and J dropped 1 base, with 7 bases sitting between them. The CDR3 consists of 14 residues. CDR3 DNA sequence: TGTGCCAGCAGACGGGGGTCTGGGGCCAACGTCCTGACTTTC. Amino acids: CASRRGSGANVLTF.